This T cell receptor beta chain was retrieved from a study of T cells in Graves' hyperthyroidism and ophthalmopathy. CDR1 and CDR2 from the germline V gene are SGHAT and FQNNGV. The V gene end was trimmed by 2 bases and the J gene end by 2 bases; junction bases not matched to a gene: 10. This CDR3 has 17 residues. Amplification of TCR beta CDR3 regions used RNA as the template. The HTBI set primed first-round TCR CDR3 RT-PCR. TCRdb passed the multiplex PCR reads through MiXCR, listing each CDR3 protein once. The repertoire holds under 400,000 distinct CDR3 sequences, with approximately 22% as singletons. Over 18 months, lack of ophthalmopathy progression marked Graves' hyperthyroidism as stable. Fresh peripheral blood, 10 ml, was the source of the PBMCs. This clonotype was observed a handful of times. Its target is unknown. Notes on the study in general: The model foresaw ophthalmopathy a median approximately 6.1 months prior to onset.

The chain recombines TRBV11-2 with TRBJ2-7, with 9 nucleotides matching TRBD2. Sequencing was performed on blood. The TCR sequence derives from a woman aged 45 to 65 with Graves' hyperthyroidism. In DNA form, the CDR3 reads TGTGCCAGCAGCTTATTTAATAGCGGGGGAAAACCCTACGAGCAGTACTTC. Translation: CASSLFNSGGKPYEQYF.